Presented here are 16 T cell receptor beta chains from one specimen sequenced in a study of cytomegalovirus exposure and HLA in healthy donors. TCRdb's copy holds only in-frame clones and misses some; the assay was immunoSEQ multiplex PCR. This table holds about 170,000 clones, approximately 86% found once. Sequenced sample: PBMCs. These receptors originate from a young woman in good health and CMV-seronegative.

The V and J genes are TRBV4-1 and TRBJ2-5; the D is unclear. Germline V gives CDR1 MGHRA, CDR2 YSYEKL. The CDR3 contains 14 residues. V was shortened by 2 bases and J by 0 bases, with 7 bases between the two germline ends. Here the CDR3 DNA reads TGCGCCAGCAGCCAAAACAGCTACCAAGAGACCCAGTACTTC. This encodes CASSQNSYQETQYF.

The rearrangement joins TRBV4-2 to TRBJ2-7; perhaps TRBD2 as D (7 bases). CDR1 LGHNA and CDR2 YNFKEQ come from the germline V gene. The CDR3 spans 16 residues. Trimming took off 1 base at V and 0 bases at J, with 13 bases between the two ends. The chain's CDR3 is CASSQGPRGRSYEQYF. CDR3 coding DNA: TGTGCCAGCAGCCAAGGTCCGCGGGGGCGCTCCTACGAGCAGTACTTC.

The chain combines TRBV5-1 with TRBJ2-5; 10 nucleotides align to TRBD2. The CDR3 consists of 16 residues. V was pared by 1 base and J by 3 bases, with 6 bases of the junction left unmatched. CDR1 is SGHRS and CDR2 is YFSETQ in the germline V gene. CDR3 region: CASSLQASGGKETQYF. Here the CDR3 DNA reads TGCGCCAGCAGCTTGCAGGCTAGCGGGGGTAAAGAGACCCAGTACTTC.

The rearrangement uses TRBV11-3 and TRBJ1-1, with D possibly TRBD1 on 6 matching bases. This CDR3 comprises 13 residues. V lost 5 bases and J lost 3, with 10 bases in between. CDR1 is SGHNT and CDR2 is YENEEA in the germline V gene. The CDR3 DNA follows: TGTGCCAGCAGCCGGGACACCGACACTGAAGCTTTCTTT. Translating it yields CASSRDTDTEAFF.

This chain uses TRBV12-5 with TRBJ1-2; D may be TRBD1 (6 bases). V dropped 4 bases and J dropped 8 bases, with 23 bases sitting between them. Germline V gene data show CDR1 as LGHNT and CDR2 as FRNRAP. The CDR3 contains 16 residues. This chain's CDR3 is CASGSPPGAFFGGYTF. CDR3 in DNA: TGTGCTAGTGGTTCCCCCCCAGGGGCTTTTTTTGGGGGCTACACCTTC.

V usage is TRBV7-8 and J usage is TRBJ2-3, with 12 bases lining up with TRBD2. The CDR3 length is 16 residues. After removal of 2 bases from V and 2 bases from J, the junction contained 2 bases not matched to a gene. The germline CDR1 and CDR2 sequences are SGHVS and FQNEAQ. CDR3 nucleotides: TGTGCCAGCAGCTTAAGACTAGCGGGAGCCACAGATACGCAGTATTTT. Translated: CASSLRLAGATDTQYF. The whole variable domain, remainder taken from reference TRBV7-8 and TRBJ2-3, is GAGVSQSPRYKVAKRGQDVALRCDPISGHVSLFWYQQALGQGPEFLTYFQNEAQLDKSGLPSDRFFAERPEGSVSTLKIQRTQQEDSAVYLCASSLRLAGATDTQYFGPGTRLTVL.

The rearrangement links TRBV9 to TRBJ1-2, with 7 bases aligning to TRBD1. The CDR3 is 16 amino acids. Germline CDR1 SGDLS, CDR2 YYNGEE. Losses at the gene ends were 3 bases for V and 4 bases for J; bases not matched to a gene: 12. The CDR3 sequence is CASSARTGTASYGYTF. CDR3 DNA sequence: TGTGCCAGCAGCGCCAGAACCGGGACAGCGAGCTATGGCTACACCTTC. Full variable domain (missing parts from reference TRBV9 and TRBJ1-2): DSGVTQTPKHLITATGQRVTLRCSPRSGDLSVYWYQQSLDQGLQFLIQYYNGEERAKGNILERFSAQQFPDLHSELNLSSLELGDSALYFCASSARTGTASYGYTFGSGTRLTVV.

The chain carries TRBV7-6 and TRBJ1-1; D unresolved. The V end was cut by 1 base, the J end by 1 base, with 7 bases between. CDR1 and CDR2 from the germline V gene are SGHVS and FNYEAQ. The CDR3 runs 14 residues. The CDR3 nucleotides read TGTGCCAGCAGCTTAGTCGAGGGGAACACTGAAGCTTTCTTT. This translates into CASSLVEGNTEAFF.

The chain couples TRBV27 to TRBJ2-2; D is ambiguous. Between the trimmed V and J ends, which lost 5 bases and 2 bases, there was a span of 9 bases. CDR1 and CDR2 from the germline V gene are MNHEY and SMNVEV (reference sequence). The CDR3 runs to 14 residues. This CDR3 is CASSPRLNTGELFF. In DNA, the CDR3 is TGTGCCAGCAGTCCTCGTTTAAACACCGGGGAGCTGTTTTTT.

The CDR3 DNA reads as TGTGCCAGCAGCGGGGCTCCGGGACAGGGAGGTACTGAAGCTTTCTTT. Translating gives CASSGAPGQGGTEAFF. The V and J genes are TRBV7-2 and TRBJ1-1, with 9 bases lining up with TRBD1. Trimming removed 5 bases from V and 5 bases from J; junction bases left unmatched: 12. The CDR3 has 16 amino acids. CDR1 is SGHTA, CDR2 FQGNSA, per germline.

This chain uses TRBV4-3 with TRBJ2-2; 8 bases line up with TRBD2. The V segment lost 4 bases and the J segment 6 bases; nucleotides outside the gene matches: 7. The CDR3 contains 15 residues. Per germline, CDR1 LGHNA and CDR2 YSLEER. CDR3 nucleotide sequence: TGCGCCAGCAGCCGACCCGGGACTAGTTCCGGGGAGCTGTTTTTT. Amino acids: CASSRPGTSSGELFF.

This clone was seen only a few times. CDR3 sequence (DNA): TGTGCCAGTAGTATAGTTGGCGCAAGTGAGGGGGCCGGTCAGCCCCAGCATTTT. Encoded protein: CASSIVGASEGAGQPQHF. The chain recombines TRBV19 with TRBJ1-5; 7 bases are shared with TRBD1. This CDR3 has 18 residues. After removal of 1 base from V and 6 bases from J, the junction contained 15 bases not matched to a gene. Germline lookup yields CDR1 LNHDA and CDR2 SQIVND (reference sequence).

The gene calls are TRBV27 and TRBJ2-1, with 8 nucleotides matching TRBD1. Germline CDR1 MNHEY, CDR2 SMNVEV (reference sequence). With V trimmed by 5 bases and J by 3 bases, 3 bases remained unmatched. The CDR3 sequence is 14 residues long. For the CDR3, the DNA is TGTGCCAGCAGTCAGGGGACAGGCTACAATGAGCAGTTCTTC. This encodes CASSQGTGYNEQFF.

The genes are TRBV5-8 and TRBJ1-1; D uncertain. There are 14 residues in the CDR3. V was trimmed by 0 bases and J by 2 bases, leaving 8 bases between them. From germline, CDR1 is SGHTS and CDR2 YDEGEE. DNA of the CDR3: TGTGCCAGCAGCTTGGGGCAGGTTAACACTGAAGCTTTCTTT. Residues: CASSLGQVNTEAFF.

V is TRBV6-6 and J is TRBJ2-1; 7 bases map to TRBD2. Germline CDR1 reads MNHNY; CDR2 reads SVGAGI (reference sequence). Germline trimming cut 5 bases from V and 10 bases from J; bases unmatched to any gene: 11. The CDR3 is 14 amino acids. The CDR3 DNA is TGTGCCAGCAGTACGAGGGAGGGGATCTTCGAGCAGTTCTTC. Protein product: CASSTREGIFEQFF.

V gene TRBV19 combines with J gene TRBJ1-5; D possibly corresponds to TRBD1 (6 bases). This CDR3 spans 18 amino acids. V gave up 3 bases and J gave up 3 bases, with 21 bases separating them. Germline V gene lookup returns CDR1 LNHDA and CDR2 SQIVND (reference sequence). The CDR3 DNA follows: TGTGCCAGTAGTATGGGGTGGAATGGGGGCCTCACCAATCAGCCCCAGCATTTT. Its protein is CASSMGWNGGLTNQPQHF. Together with reference TRBV19 and TRBJ1-5, the CDR3 gives the full variable domain: DGGITQSPKYLFRKEGQNVTLSCEQNLNHDAMYWYRQDPGQGLRLIYYSQIVNDFQKGDIAEGYSVSREKKESFPLTVTSAQKNPTAFYLCASSMGWNGGLTNQPQHFGDGTRLSIL.